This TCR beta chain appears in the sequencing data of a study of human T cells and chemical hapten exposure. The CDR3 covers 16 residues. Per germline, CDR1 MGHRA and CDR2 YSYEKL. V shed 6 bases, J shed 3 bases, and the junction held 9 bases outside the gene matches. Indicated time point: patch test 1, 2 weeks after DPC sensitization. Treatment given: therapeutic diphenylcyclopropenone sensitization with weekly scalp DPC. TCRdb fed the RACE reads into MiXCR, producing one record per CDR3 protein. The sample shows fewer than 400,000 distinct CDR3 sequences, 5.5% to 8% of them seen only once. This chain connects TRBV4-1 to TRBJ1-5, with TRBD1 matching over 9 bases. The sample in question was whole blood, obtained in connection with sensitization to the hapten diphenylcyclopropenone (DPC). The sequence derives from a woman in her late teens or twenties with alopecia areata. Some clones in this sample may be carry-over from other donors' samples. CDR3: CASSPGQGPINQPQHF. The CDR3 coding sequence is TGCGCCAGCAGTCCAGGACAGGGGCCCATCAATCAGCCCCAGCATTTT.